This section outlines one T cell receptor (beta chain) sequence together with its context. Antigen specificity is unknown. These data come from a study of T cells expressing NK-cell markers. Study-level information: From sorted CD3+CD56+NKG2C+, CD3+CD56+NKG2C- and CD3+CD56-NKG2C+ T cells came the TCR beta repertoires. Serological testing identified most of the eight sequenced donors as HCMV-seropositive and one as seronegative. Whole-study results and caveats: These clonotypes additionally ranked first within the CD3+CD56-NKG2C+ fraction of a handful of donors.

TCRdb re-analyzed the 5' RACE reads; it lists each CDR3 protein once, without DNA. The repertoire shows 400,000 to 500,000 distinct CDR3 sequences; the top ten hold 7.3%. The CDR3 spans 14 residues. CDR1 DFQATT and CDR2 SNEGSKA come from the germline V gene (reference sequence). Sequencing input: blood T cells: a sorted CD56 or NKG2C T cell subset, CD4+ or CD8+ T cells, or bulk PBMC T cells (not recorded which). The chain recombines TRBV20-1 with TRBJ1-2; TCRdb reports TRBD1, a call that lacks DNA to check it against. This TCR derives from a woman between 18 and 70 years old in good health. This CDR3 reads CSASEQTPPYGYTF.